The 25 T cell receptor beta chains below were found in one sample sequenced in a study of glioma-infiltrating T cells. Using RNA template, CDR3s of TCR alpha and beta were amplified with iRepertoire arm-PCR. TCRdb reanalysed the multiplex PCR reads using MiXCR and keeps one entry per CDR3 protein. The table shows tens of thousands of distinct CDR3 sequences, with roughly 37% occurring only once. What was sequenced was glioma tissue, nonneoplastic brain tissue, or PBMCs (not recorded which). These receptors came from a human donor with low-grade glioma or glioblastoma, undergoing nonglioma brain surgery, or in good health (not recorded which).

This clonotype has a count of ten or more. The chain combines TRBV3-1 with TRBJ1-5; D gene uncertain. The CDR3 totals 13 residues. Germline values: CDR1 LGHDT, CDR2 YNNKEL (reference sequence). The V end lost 3 bases, the J end lost 3 bases, and 6 bases lay between the germline ends. CDR3 sequence reads: CASSHWDNQPQHF. The DNA of the CDR3 is TGTGCCAGCAGCCATTGGGACAATCAGCCCCAGCATTTT.

This clonotype was recorded only once. The final CDR3 position lacks the conserved phenylalanine or tryptophan, pointing to a likely read error. The DNA is left out, because the CDR3 cannot be placed on it with certainty; the CDR3 is given as TCRdb lists it. The J gene is TRBJ1-6, the V gene TRBV7-2; TRBD1 is the table's D call and was not checked against the DNA. Germline values: CDR1 SGHTA, CDR2 FQGNSA. The CDR3 sequence runs 14 residues, both termini included. CDR3 loop: CASSLGTDNPPLLS.

At least ten counts were recorded for this clonotype. The gene calls are TRBV7-9 and TRBJ2-3; tentatively, D is TRBD2 (6 bases). V was trimmed by 3 bases and J by 8 bases, leaving 9 bases between them. The germline gives CDR1 SEHNR, CDR2 FQNEAQ (reference sequence). The CDR3 is made up of 12 amino acids. CDR3 region: CASSLEEGTQYF. The CDR3 DNA is TGTGCCAGCAGCTTGGAGGAGGGTACGCAGTATTTT.

This clonotype has ten or more counts. The chain employs TRBV28 and TRBJ1-1; 7 bases agree with TRBD1. The germline V gene encodes CDR1 MDHEN and CDR2 SYDVKM. With 2 bases clipped from V and 0 bases from J, the junction kept 6 bases outside the gene matches. This CDR3 is built from 16 residues. CDR3 residues: CASSLRGTALNTEAFF. CDR3 nucleotides: TGTGCCAGCAGTTTACGAGGGACAGCTTTGAACACTGAAGCTTTCTTT.

Worth noting for this clonotype: A much larger clone differs by one base, so this may be a read error. The rearrangement joins TRBV6-2 or TRBV6-3 to TRBJ1-5; D gene uncertain. This CDR3 contains 18 residues. Germline V lookup: CDR1 MNHEY, CDR2 SVGEGT. V was clipped by 6 bases and J by 5 bases, with 26 bases between them. Here the CDR3 reads CASSKTSQTQQVYQPQHF. CDR3 DNA: TGTGCCAGCAGCAAAACAAGCCAGACCCAACAAGTTTATCAGCCCCAGCATTTT.

This clonotype has ten or more counts. The chain combines TRBV20-1 with TRBJ2-5; D is unresolved. V was shortened by 3 bases and J by 5 bases, with 13 bases between the two germline ends. Germline V CDR1 and CDR2: DFQATT, SNEGSKA (reference sequence). The CDR3 spans 13 residues. CDR3 bases: TGCAGTGCTAGCGAGCTTGAATCTGAGACCCAGTACTTC. Residues: CSASELESETQYF.

Concerning this clonotype: A read error may explain this, as a much larger clone is one base away. V and J are TRBV5-1 and TRBJ2-3, with D perhaps assigned TRBD1 or TRBD2 (5 bases each). This CDR3 has 16 residues. CDR1 is SGHRS, CDR2 YFSETQ, per germline. The CDR3 reads CASRLGVLQGLDTQYF. The CDR3 coding sequence is TGCGCCAGCAGATTGGGAGTATTGCAGGGTTTGGATACGCAGTATTTT. The variable domain in full, completed from reference TRBV5-1 and TRBJ2-3, reads KAGVTQTPRYLIKTRGQQVTLSCSPISGHRSVSWYQQTPGQGLQFLFEYFSETQRNKGNFPGRFSGRQFSNSRSEMNVSTLELGDSALYLCASRLGVLQGLDTQYFGPGTRLTVL.

Comment on this clonotype: A much larger clone differs by one base, so this may be a read error. The gene calls are TRBV2 and TRBJ2-2; D tentatively reads TRBD1 or TRBD2 (5 bases each). Looked up from germline, CDR1 is SNHLY and CDR2 is FYNNEI. CDR3 length equals 15 residues. Trimming cost V 6 bases and J 0 bases, with 11 bases left between them. CDR3 sequence: CASSRGAANTGELFF. Written as DNA, the CDR3 is TGTGCCAGCAGCCGAGGGGCAGCGAACACCGGGGAGCTGTTTTTT.

This clonotype was seen many times. This chain joins TRBV7-9 and TRBJ2-7, with D possibly TRBD1 on 5 matching bases. Germline V lookup: CDR1 SEHNR, CDR2 FQNEAQ (reference sequence). CDR3 length equals 12 residues. V shed 1 base and J shed 10 bases, with 11 bases lying between them. In nucleotides, the CDR3 is TGTGCCAGCAGCTTAGTTCCAGGGCCCCAGTACTTC. The encoded protein is CASSLVPGPQYF.

The V gene is TRBV4-1, the J gene TRBJ2-7, with 8 bases identical to TRBD2. J lost 4 bases, V lost 1 base, and 6 bases had no gene match. CDR3 length: 15 amino acids. Germline loops: CDR1 MGHRA, CDR2 YSYEKL. CDR3 protein: CASSQAGGPSYEQYF. The DNA of the CDR3 is TGCGCCAGCAGCCAAGCGGGAGGGCCGTCGTACGAGCAGTACTTC.

This clonotype has more than one count but fewer than ten. A much larger clone lies a single base off, so this may be a read error. This sequence joins TRBV18 and TRBJ2-5; 8 bases line up with TRBD2. This CDR3 contains 14 residues. Germline CDR1 KGHSH, CDR2 LQKENI. Trimming at V came to 4 bases and at J to 0 bases, leaving 1 base not matched to a gene. The CDR3 loop is CASSLAGYQETQYF. For the CDR3, the DNA is TGTGCCAGCTCACTAGCGGGGTACCAAGAGACCCAGTACTTC.

This clonotype was seen at least ten times. This chain uses TRBV6-1 with TRBJ2-7; tentatively, D is TRBD2 (7 bases). V was clipped by 11 bases and J by 3 bases, with 29 bases between them. The CDR3 has 17 residues. Germline loops: CDR1 MNHNS, CDR2 SASEGT. DNA for the CDR3: TGTGCCTCCCCGGAGAGGGCGGGGGCCGAGGGCTTCTACGAGCAGTACTTC. Its protein is CASPERAGAEGFYEQYF.

This clonotype was seen a handful of times. This may be a read error: a much more frequent sequence differs by one nucleotide. The chain employs TRBV11-2 and TRBJ2-7; D unresolved. From germline, CDR1 is SGHAT and CDR2 FQNNGV. There are 13 residues in the CDR3. The CDR3 nucleotides read TGTGCCAGCAGCGGTCCAGGCTCCTACGAGCAGTGCTTC. It yields the protein CASSGPGSYEQCF.

On this clonotype itself: A much larger clone sits a single nucleotide away, making a read error possible. This chain links TRBV2 with TRBJ2-1; perhaps D is TRBD1 or TRBD2 (6 bases each). Germline loops: CDR1 SNHLY, CDR2 FYNNEI. Trimming pared 3 bases from V and 7 bases from J, leaving 13 bases between. This CDR3 has 14 residues. CDR3: CASSDVSGANEQFF. The CDR3 nucleotides read TGTGCCAGCAGTGACGTGTCGGGGGCTAATGAGCAGTTCTTC.

This clonotype showed up just once. The V gene is TRBV28, the J gene TRBJ1-6; no clear D gene. In germline, CDR1 is MDHEN, CDR2 SYDVKM. The germline V and J ends were trimmed by 5 bases and 8 bases, with 7 bases remaining between them. The CDR3 extends over 12 amino acids. CDR3 residues: CASSPYYSPLHF. The CDR3 region has the DNA TGTGCCAGCAGTCCATATTATTCACCCCTCCACTTT. The full variable domain, rest sourced from reference TRBV28 and TRBJ1-6, is DVKVTQSSRYLVKRTGEKVFLECVQDMDHENMFWYRQDPGLGLRLIYFSYDVKMKEKGDIPEGYSVSREKKERFSLILESASTNQTSMYLCASSPYYSPLHFGNGTRLTVT.

This clonotype was counted many times. The chain couples TRBV19 to TRBJ1-5; D unclear. Germline V lookup: CDR1 LNHDA, CDR2 SQIVND (reference sequence). The CDR3 spans 13 residues. V was cut by 9 bases and J by 5 bases, with 14 bases left in between. The CDR3 region is CASKDGRDQPQHF. The CDR3 DNA reads as TGTGCCAGCAAGGACGGGAGGGATCAGCCCCAGCATTTT.

This clonotype occurred many times. V is TRBV11-2 and J is TRBJ2-7; a weak D match, TRBD1 (6 bases). The CDR3 spans 15 residues. Germline CDR1 SGHAT, CDR2 FQNNGV. V was pared by 0 bases and J by 5 bases, with 14 bases between. This CDR3 reads CASSLEFQGYHEQYF. The CDR3 nucleotides read TGTGCCAGCAGCTTAGAATTTCAGGGGTACCACGAGCAGTACTTC.

This clonotype was observed many times. The chain combines TRBV12-5 with TRBJ2-3; D gene unclear. CDR3 length equals 13 residues. V was cut by 5 bases and J by 6 bases, with 12 bases left in between. The V gene's germline CDR1 is LGHNT and CDR2 FRNRAP. The CDR3 protein is CASGTRVSDTQYF. The CDR3 DNA follows: TGTGCTAGTGGTACCCGGGTTTCGGATACGCAGTATTTT.

At least ten counts were recorded for this clonotype. The gene calls are TRBV15 and TRBJ2-1, with TRBD2 matching over 8 bases. Germline assignment: CDR1 LNHNV and CDR2 YYDKDF (reference sequence). This CDR3 comprises 15 residues. J gave up 6 bases and V 6 bases, and 10 bases lay outside the gene matches. The CDR3 DNA is TGTGCCACCAGGACCGGGACTAGATGGAGCAATGAGCAGTTCTTC. Translating gives CATRTGTRWSNEQFF.

This clonotype was observed many times. The V gene is TRBV6-1, the J gene TRBJ1-1; D perhaps matches TRBD1 (5 bases). Trimming left V 5 bases short and J 1 base short, with 11 bases between. Germline loops: CDR1 MNHNS, CDR2 SASEGT. The CDR3 runs 14 residues. CDR3 sequence (DNA): TGTGCCAGCAGTTATCTGGGGGGGAACACTGAAGCTTTCTTT. Translation: CASSYLGGNTEAFF.

The sample holds many counts of this clonotype. This sequence joins TRBV9 and TRBJ1-1; TRBD1 might be the D (6 bases). V shed 4 bases and J shed 1 base, with 14 bases lying between them. CDR3 length: 15 residues. From germline, CDR1 is SGDLS and CDR2 YYNGEE. The CDR3 spells CASSMIQGGNTEAFF. As DNA, the CDR3 is TGTGCCAGCAGCATGATACAGGGAGGGAACACTGAAGCTTTCTTT.

The rearrangement uses TRBV3-1 and TRBJ1-1; possible D gene TRBD1, 5 bases. V lost 5 bases to trimming and J lost 4 bases, with 17 bases between them. This CDR3 is built from 15 residues. The germline gives CDR1 LGHDT, CDR2 YNNKEL (reference sequence). CDR3 in amino acids: CASSVDVTVGTEAFF. DNA of the CDR3: TGTGCCAGCAGCGTAGATGTGACAGTGGGCACTGAAGCTTTCTTT.

For this clonotype: A much more abundant neighbour one base away suggests this may be a read error. The rearrangement links TRBV19 to TRBJ1-5; 7 positions agree with TRBD1. Germline V gives CDR1 LNHDA, CDR2 SQIVND (reference sequence). The CDR3 has 14 residues. Trimming at V came to 5 bases and at J to 4 bases, leaving 5 bases not matched to a gene. The CDR3: CASSHRGGNQPQHF. CDR3 sequence (DNA): TGTGCCAGTAGTCACAGGGGAGGGAATCAGCCCCAGCATTTT. Filled out from reference TRBV19 and TRBJ1-5, the complete variable domain reads DGGITQSPKYLFRKEGQNVTLSCEQNLNHDAMYWYRQDPGQGLRLIYYSQIVNDFQKGDIAEGYSVSREKKESFPLTVTSAQKNPTAFYLCASSHRGGNQPQHFGDGTRLSIL.

This clonotype was seen ten or more times. This rearrangement joins TRBV6-2 or TRBV6-3 to TRBJ2-7; 10 bases are a match to TRBD1. Germline loops: CDR1 MNHEY, CDR2 SVGEGT. V lost 4 bases, J lost 2 bases, and 5 bases stayed unmatched. This CDR3 is built from 15 residues. CDR3 sequence: CASSSAGTGAYEQYF. The CDR3 bases are TGTGCCAGCAGTTCCGCCGGGACAGGGGCCTACGAGCAGTACTTC.

There are many counts of this clonotype. The V and J genes are TRBV7-6 and TRBJ1-1; D unresolved. The germline V gene has CDR1 SGHVS and CDR2 FNYEAQ. V was trimmed by 3 bases and J by 0 bases, leaving 11 bases between them. The CDR3 length is 15 residues. CDR3 sequence reads: CASSFGDLMNTEAFF. The CDR3 DNA reads as TGTGCCAGCAGCTTCGGGGATTTAATGAACACTGAAGCTTTCTTT.